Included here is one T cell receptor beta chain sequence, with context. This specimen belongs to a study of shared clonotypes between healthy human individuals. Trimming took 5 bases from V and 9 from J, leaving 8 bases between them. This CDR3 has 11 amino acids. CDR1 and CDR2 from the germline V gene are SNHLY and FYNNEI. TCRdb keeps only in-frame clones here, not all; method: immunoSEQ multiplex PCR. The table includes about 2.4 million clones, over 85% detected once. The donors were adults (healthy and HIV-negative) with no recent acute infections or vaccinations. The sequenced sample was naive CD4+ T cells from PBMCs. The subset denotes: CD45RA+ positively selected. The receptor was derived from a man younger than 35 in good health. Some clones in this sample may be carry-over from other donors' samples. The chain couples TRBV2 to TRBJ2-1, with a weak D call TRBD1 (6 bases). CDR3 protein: CASSQGSEQFF. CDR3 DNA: TGTGCCAGCAGTCAGGGGAGTGAGCAGTTCTTC.